Below, 19 T cell receptor beta chains from the same sample are listed, as sequenced in a study. One entry per CDR3 protein, called by TCRdb with MiXCR from the RT-PCR reads. This sample has around 700,000 distinct CDR3 sequences, with 13% to 15% found just once. Sequencing was done on a sample of memory CD4+ T cells from blood. The receptors originated from a female donor in good health, serving as a healthy control.

This clonotype has only a few counts. The chain carries TRBV20-1 and TRBJ1-6; D not certain. This CDR3 contains 14 residues. Germline loops: CDR1 DFQATT, CDR2 SNEGSKA (reference sequence). Trimming shortened V by 1 base and J by 7 bases, and 11 bases separated the two germline ends. The CDR3 here is CSARGFAGNSPLHF. The CDR3 nucleotides read TGCAGTGCTAGAGGGTTCGCGGGGAATTCACCCCTCCACTTT.

This clonotype was picked up a small number of times. The J gene is TRBJ2-5, the V gene TRBV13, with D possibly TRBD2 on 5 matching bases. This CDR3 spans 14 amino acids. Germline CDR1 and CDR2: PRHDT and FYEKMQ (reference sequence). V was cut by 4 bases and J by 1 base, with 10 bases left in between. The CDR3 region is CASSSPGIQETQYF. The CDR3 DNA reads as TGTGCCAGCAGCTCCCCGGGGATCCAAGAGACCCAGTACTTC.

This clonotype has just a few counts. This chain connects TRBV5-4 to TRBJ2-7; 8 bases are shared with TRBD2. Per germline, CDR1 SGHNT and CDR2 YYREEE (reference sequence). The CDR3 is 16 amino acids. V gave up 4 bases and J gave up 2 bases; unmatched junction bases: 11. The CDR3 sequence: CASSSGGRGWTYEQYF. The CDR3 nucleotides are TGTGCCAGCAGCAGCGGGGGAAGGGGGTGGACCTACGAGCAGTACTTC.

The rearrangement joins TRBV15 to TRBJ1-4; D not certain. Per the germline V gene, CDR1 is LNHNV and CDR2 is YYDKDF (reference sequence). The CDR3 has 15 amino acids. Trimming pared 5 bases from V and 8 bases from J, leaving 18 bases between. The CDR3 here is CATSGSTPPGEKLFF. For the CDR3, the DNA is TGTGCCACCAGCGGATCCACTCCTCCGGGGGAAAAACTGTTTTTT.

This clonotype was seen repeatedly, ten times or more. The V and J genes are TRBV24-1 and TRBJ2-7, with TRBD2 matching over 9 bases. Germline V lookup: CDR1 KGHDR, CDR2 SFDVKD. V lost 4 bases, J lost 9 bases, and 27 bases stayed unmatched. The CDR3 length is 20 residues. Written as DNA, the CDR3 is TGTGCCACCAGTGACCCTAGCGGGACCATATCCTTCCTACGAGTGTGGGGGCAGTACTTC. Protein: CATSDPSGTISFLRVWGQYF.

This clonotype has a count of ten or more. The chain joins TRBV20-1 to TRBJ2-7, with unresolved D. The CDR3 consists of 15 residues. The germline V gene has CDR1 DFQATT and CDR2 SNEGSKA (reference sequence). V shed 5 bases and J shed 1 base, with 18 bases lying between them. In DNA, the CDR3 is TGCAGTGCTGATTTAGACCAGCTTACATCCTACGAGCAGTACTTC. Protein product: CSADLDQLTSYEQYF.

V is TRBV4-2 and J is TRBJ1-5; TRBD1 is a possible D gene (6 bases). The germline gives CDR1 LGHNA, CDR2 YNFKEQ. The length of the CDR3 is 15 residues. The V and J ends lost 0 bases and 5 bases respectively, with 11 bases between them. As DNA, the CDR3 is TGTGCCAGCAGCCAAGAGGGACAATGGTATCAGCCCCAGCATTTT. It specifies CASSQEGQWYQPQHF.

This clonotype came up many times. The CDR3: CASSLDGQGAQGDGYTF. The CDR3 nucleotides read TGCGCCAGCAGCTTGGATGGGCAGGGGGCGCAGGGGGATGGCTACACCTTC. This chain links TRBV5-1 with TRBJ1-2; the match to TRBD1 covers 8 bases. Trimming removed 0 bases from V and 6 bases from J; junction bases left unmatched: 13. Per germline, CDR1 SGHRS and CDR2 YFSETQ. CDR3 size: 17 residues.

This clonotype was seen a handful of times. This chain connects TRBV11-2 to TRBJ1-4; 11 nucleotides line up with TRBD1. CDR3 size: 16 residues. Germline V gene sequence: CDR1 SGHAT, CDR2 FQNNGV. Germline trimming cut 5 bases from V and 2 bases from J; bases unmatched to any gene: 4. The CDR3 DNA reads as TGTGCCAGCAGCCCGGACAGGGGGCGGACTAATGAAAAACTGTTTTTT. This encodes CASSPDRGRTNEKLFF.

J is TRBJ1-5 and V is TRBV7-8; D possibly corresponds to TRBD1 (5 bases). CDR1 is SGHVS, CDR2 FQNEAQ, per germline. V was pared by 4 bases and J by 11 bases, with 18 bases between. The CDR3 length is 14 residues. The CDR3 region is CASSSGRLQQTQHF. The CDR3 nucleotides are TGTGCCAGCAGCTCGGGACGCCTTCAACAGACCCAGCATTTT.

At least ten counts were recorded for this clonotype. The rearrangement joins TRBV20-1 to TRBJ2-1, with 9 bases matching TRBD2. V dropped 6 bases and J dropped 7; count of bases not matched to a gene: 7. The CDR3 has 13 residues. The germline V gene encodes CDR1 DFQATT and CDR2 SNEGSKA (reference sequence). The CDR3 region has the DNA TGCAGTGCCTGGGGCGGGAGGGGTAATGAGCAGTTCTTC. This gives the protein CSAWGGRGNEQFF.

This clonotype was detected ten times or more. The chain links TRBV7-2 to TRBJ2-7; D unresolved. Germline V CDR1 and CDR2: SGHTA, FQGNSA. The CDR3 loop spans 14 amino acids. Trimming took 1 base from V and 6 from J, leaving 13 bases between them. CDR3 sequence (DNA): TGTGCCAGCAGCTTAGGACCTAACCCCTCCGAGCAGTACTTC. Its translation: CASSLGPNPSEQYF.

This clonotype appeared a single time. This chain connects TRBV20-1 to TRBJ2-7; 9 positions agree with TRBD1. V gave up 5 bases and J gave up 2 bases; unmatched junction bases: 7. The CDR3 has 14 amino acids. Germline values: CDR1 DFQATT, CDR2 SNEGSKA (reference sequence). CDR3 loop: CSAPGGTGPYEQYF. In DNA form, the CDR3 reads TGCAGTGCTCCCGGTGGGACAGGGCCCTACGAGCAGTACTTC.

This chain links TRBV5-6 with TRBJ2-7; D gene uncertain. V lost 1 base, J lost 2 bases, and 7 bases lay in between. This CDR3 region has 13 residues. The germline gives CDR1 SGHDT, CDR2 YYEEEE. The DNA of the CDR3 is TGTGCCAGCAGCTTGTATCCCGCCTACGAGCAGTACTTC. Translation: CASSLYPAYEQYF.

This clonotype was picked up many times. The CDR3 nucleotides are TGTGCCAGCAGTTACTCGGGGGACACCGGGGAGCTGTTTTTT. The encoded protein is CASSYSGDTGELFF. The chain links TRBV6-5 to TRBJ2-2; perhaps D is TRBD1 or TRBD2 (5 bases each). CDR3 size: 14 residues. V lost 0 bases, J lost 3 bases, and 5 bases lay in between. CDR1 and CDR2 from the germline V gene are MNHEY and SVGAGI.

This chain uses TRBV10-1 with TRBJ1-2, with 7 bases matching TRBD1. V gave up 8 bases and J gave up 2 bases; unmatched junction bases: 2. CDR3 length: 12 residues. CDR1 is WNHNN, CDR2 SYGVQD, per germline (reference sequence). CDR3 residues: CASGQENYGYTF. The CDR3 DNA is TGCGCCAGCGGACAGGAGAACTATGGCTACACCTTC.

The chain has TRBV28 and TRBJ2-1, with 8 bases lining up with TRBD1. The V gene end was trimmed by 6 bases and the J gene end by 2 bases; junction bases not matched to a gene: 3. CDR3 length: 14 amino acids. Germline V gene sequence: CDR1 MDHEN, CDR2 SYDVKM. CDR3 sequence (DNA): TGTGCCAGCAGAACAGGGGGGACCTACAATGAGCAGTTCTTC. Translation gives CASRTGGTYNEQFF.

This clonotype was recorded many times. The CDR3 DNA reads as TGTGCCAGCAGATCCGGAAATAATTCACCCCTCCACTTT. Translated, it gives CASRSGNNSPLHF. The V gene is TRBV6-5, the J gene TRBJ1-6, with unresolved D. The CDR3 contains 13 residues. Germline V gives CDR1 MNHEY, CDR2 SVGAGI. Trimming took off 6 bases at V and 5 bases at J, with 8 bases between the two ends.

The chain recombines TRBV7-2 with TRBJ2-3; possibly TRBD1 for D (6 bases). Per germline, CDR1 SGHTA and CDR2 FQGNSA. Deletions cut 2 bases from V and 3 bases from J, with 15 bases between. CDR3 length: 16 residues. CDR3 DNA sequence: TGTGCCAGCAGCTTATGGAGCAGGGGCCCTACAGATACGCAGTATTTT. The encoded protein is CASSLWSRGPTDTQYF.